The clone carrying this T cell receptor beta chain was picked up a small number of times. Before being chosen for sequencing, patients had shown CD8+CD57+ cell expansion by flow cytometry. Prior therapy had not been administered to any patient at the time of blood sampling. This sample stems from a study of CD8+CD57+ T cells in acquired aplastic anemia. TCR beta VDJ and CDR3 profiling used genomic DNA as template. TCRdb independently ran MiXCR on the reads; one entry per CDR3 protein. The table includes some 120,000 distinct CDR3 sequences, almost 40% detected once. CDR3 length: 15 amino acids. The germline V gene has CDR1 MRHNA and CDR2 SNTAGT. The junction had 6 bases not matched to a gene; V was cut back by 2 bases and J by 9 bases.

The sequence came from a human donor with aplastic anemia. The V and J genes are TRBV6-4 and TRBJ2-1, with 11 bases lining up with TRBD1. Sequenced material: sorted CD4+, CD8+, or CD8+CD57+ T cells (not recorded which) from PBMCs. DNA for the CDR3: TGTGCCAGCAGTGACAGGACAGGGGGCCCAGGTGAGCAGTTCTTC. This translates into CASSDRTGGPGEQFF.